A single sample gave rise to the 7 T cell receptor beta chains below, sequenced in a study of tumor-infiltrating lymphocytes in primary liver carcinoma. DNA and RNA were both co-extracted from around 20-30 mg of bulk tissue that had not been sorted. Starting from around 0.45 ug of total RNA, TCR beta cDNA was produced with a primer in the constant region. The TCR beta library was amplified through three nested multiplex PCR rounds in a modified ARM-PCR procedure. Primers for the first two PCR rounds were TRBV1-TRBV30 forward primers and a C-beta reverse primer (around 10 cycles per round). TCRdb called the multiplex PCR reads again in MiXCR, with one record for every CDR3 protein. In the table there are about 200,000 distinct CDR3 sequences, around four fifths of which are singletons. Sequenced input: tumor tissue from primary liver carcinoma. These receptors were collected from a man aged 40-50 years with primary liver carcinoma and hepatitis B virus infection.

This chain links TRBV28 with TRBJ2-1; 10 bases are a match to TRBD2. V shed 3 bases, J shed 4 bases, and the junction held 21 bases outside the gene matches. The CDR3 is made up of 21 amino acids. CDR1 MDHEN and CDR2 SYDVKM come from the germline V gene. The CDR3 spells CASSFRGKGTSARTGYNEQFF. The DNA for the CDR3 is TGTGCCAGCAGTTTCAGGGGGAAGGGGACTAGCGCGAGGACTGGTTACAATGAGCAGTTCTTC.

Concerning this clonotype: A junction end diverges from the germline sequence, so it may reflect a read error. The chain is built from TRBV6-6 and TRBJ1-1; 8 nucleotides line up with TRBD1. The germline V gene encodes CDR1 MNHNY and CDR2 SVGAGI (reference sequence). This CDR3 comprises 13 residues. CDR3 loop: CTNSTGGTTGAFF. CDR3 sequence (DNA): TGTACCAACAGCACAGGGGGGACTACTGGAGCTTTCTTT.

Comments on this clonotype: Relative to the germline gene, one junction end is altered; a read error may explain this. The V gene is TRBV11-3, the J gene TRBJ2-7, with 7 bases aligning to TRBD1. This CDR3 contains 13 residues. The germline CDR1 and CDR2 sequences are SGHNT and YENEEA. This chain's CDR3 is CANIVGQSYEQYF. The CDR3 coding sequence is TGTGCCAACATAGTGGGACAGTCCTACGAACAGTACTTC.

Turning to this clonotype: It may be a read error: a sequence one base away is much more abundant. The chain links TRBV6-4 to TRBJ2-3, with 9 bases aligning to TRBD2. This CDR3 comprises 15 residues. Germline values: CDR1 MRHNA, CDR2 SNTAGT. In DNA form, the CDR3 reads TGTGCCAGCAGTGACTCTAGCGGGAGCACAGATATGCAGTATTTT. Translation: CASSDSSGSTDMQYF.

In regard to this clonotype: The CDR3 ends on some other residue instead of the conserved phenylalanine or tryptophan, so this is likely a read error. The chain carries TRBV12-3 or TRBV12-4 and TRBJ1-3, with D possibly being TRBD1 (6 bases). The CDR3 runs to 14 residues. The CDR3 nucleotides read TGTGCCAGCAGTATACAGGGCTCTGGAAATACCATATATTCT. As protein: CASSIQGSGNTIYS.

For this clonotype: A junction end diverges from the germline sequence, so it may reflect a read error. This chain uses TRBV11-2 with TRBJ1-2, with unresolved D. CDR1 is SGHAT and CDR2 is FQNNGV in the germline V gene. The CDR3 runs 14 residues. This CDR3 reads CTSSLDRAAYTYTF. DNA for the CDR3: TGTACCAGCAGCTTAGATCGAGCAGCTTATACCTACACCTTC.

Comments on this clonotype: A read error is possible here, since a much larger clone lies one base away. CDR3 amino acids: CASNLVASGLNTGELFF. CDR3 nucleotide sequence: TGCGCCAGCAACTTGGTGGCTAGCGGGCTCAACACCGGGGAGCTGTTTTTT. The chain is built from TRBV5-1 and TRBJ2-2; 8 nucleotides agree with TRBD2. Germline V gives CDR1 SGHRS, CDR2 YFSETQ. The CDR3 covers 17 residues.